This T cell receptor (beta chain) was profiled in a study of response to subunit inactivated influenza vaccine. Study outcomes and limitations: After each seasonal influenza vaccination, few new T cells are recruited, the authors suggested.

This clonotype was recorded many times. As yet, its antigen is unknown. Germline assignment: CDR1 SGHTA and CDR2 FQGNSA. Trimming left V 2 bases short and J 6 bases short, with 11 bases between. The CDR3 length is 15 residues. TCRdb used MiXCR to reprocess the RT-PCR reads, holding one entry per CDR3 protein. This sample has roughly 710,000 distinct CDR3 sequences; 14% occur once, and the top ten carry less than 8.5%. The sample here was PBMCs from blood, taken 14 to 15 days before vaccination. The receptor comes from a man aged 50 or older who received an inactivated influenza vaccine. The chain recombines TRBV7-2 with TRBJ1-6; weak D call: TRBD1 (5 bases). The CDR3 reads CASSLQGLGNSPLHF. For the CDR3, the DNA is TGTGCCAGCAGCTTACAGGGTCTGGGTAATTCACCCCTCCACTTT.